This T cell receptor (beta chain) stems from a study of blood T cell repertoires in COVID-19. Across the whole study: Samples of COVID-19 (acute and convalescent) were obtained from the United States, Italy and Spain.

Assay: immunoSEQ multiplex PCR; the TCRdb copy retains only in-frame clones and omits some. The sample gives about 480,000 clones, roughly 88% of which show up once; 1.5% to 2% is in the top ten. Individuals aged roughly 18 to 95 years were recruited from approximately 24 US areas. Donors were grouped by their self-reported clinical history. Donors of Cohort 3 who recovered were those that had two negative PCRs, clearance, or symptom resolution. Germline CDR1 SGHTA, CDR2 FQGNSA. The CDR3 is 17 amino acids. Trimming cost V 5 bases and J 1 base, with 15 bases left between them. Sequenced sample: PBMCs or T cells enriched from blood (not recorded which). The receptor was isolated from a woman between 35 and 50 years old who had recovered from COVID-19. J is TRBJ2-6 and V is TRBV7-2, with D unclear. The CDR3 bases are TGTGCCAGCAGCCCGTCCGGGTCCGTATCTGGGGCCAACGTCCTGACTTTC. Protein sequence: CASSPSGSVSGANVLTF.